This TCR beta chain was identified in a study of blood T cell repertoires in COVID-19. Study overall: Collection of acute and convalescent COVID-19 samples took place in the United States, Italy and Spain.

This CDR3 spans 17 amino acids. V lost 5 bases, J lost 0 bases, and 6 bases stayed unmatched. Germline V CDR1 and CDR2: SNHLY, FYNNEI. TCRdb's copy holds only in-frame clones and misses some; the assay was immunoSEQ multiplex PCR. The sample includes 85,000 to 120,000 clones, roughly 92% of them seen just once. This rearrangement joins TRBV2 to TRBJ1-5; 11 nucleotides align to TRBD1. Sequencing was done on a sample of peripheral blood. The origin of this receptor is a woman in her forties or fifties with COVID-19, enrolled during active disease. As DNA, the CDR3 is TGTGCCAGCAGTACCCGGACAGGGGGCTCTAGCAATCAGCCCCAGCATTTT. This encodes CASSTRTGGSSNQPQHF.